Listed below are T cell receptor beta chains from one sample, sequenced in a study of tumor and adjacent non-tumor tissue in lung cancer. TCRdb recomputed calls from the multiplex PCR reads with MiXCR, one row per CDR3 protein. The sample holds 60,000 to 85,000 distinct CDR3 sequences, roughly 72% seen once. The sample comprised lung tumor tissue. The receptors shown here come from a man aged 55-75 years with non-small cell lung cancer. CDR3s leave out the opening cysteine and the closing phenylalanine or tryptophan.

TRBV6-5	TRBJ1-2	ASNPQGANHGYT
TRBV6-6	TRBJ2-2	VSIMGLLTKTGELF
TRBV6-1	TRBJ2-3	ASRIQAGRTDTQY
TRBV29-1	TRBJ1-1	NVKDRVAATEAF
TRBV5-1	TRBJ2-6	ASGWEFSGVNVMT
TRBV5-5	TRBJ2-3	ASSLDGVGDTQY
TRBV28	TRBJ1-2	ASSPQGTKNGYT
TRBV29-1	TRBJ2-7	NVIKTGTYEQY
TRBV6-6	TRBJ1-5	VRRNGQGSLAQPQH
TRBV7-9	TRBJ2-3	ASSGSGRTDTQY
TRBV14	TRBJ2-7	ASSQGIGTFEQY
TRBV7-9	TRBJ1-2	GSSLETGSGSHYGYT
TRBV28	TRBJ1-5	ASIGAGRNQPQH
TRBV11-3	TRBJ2-2	ASSPSRDSIGGKLF
TRBV5-6	TRBJ2-7	ASSPSWVVCEQY
TRBV29-1	TRBJ2-3	NALDRSATQY
TRBV6-2/TRBV6-3	TRBJ2-2	TSNIQGNTGELF
TRBV11-2	TRBJ2-3	ASSTGSPSTDTQY
TRBV20-1	TRBJ2-3	STQGASGRAADTQY
TRBV5-4	TRBJ2-3	GSSPVEREPGDTQY
TRBV20-1	TRBJ2-5	SATREETQY
TRBV5-1	TRBJ2-6	ASSLVSTGANVLA
TRBV11-2	TRBJ2-3	ASSLALPGGPLDTQY
TRBV7-9	TRBJ1-5	ASSPDGVDQPLH
TRBV6-2/TRBV6-3	TRBJ1-4	ASSYFLEDGEKLF